Listed here are 6 T cell receptor beta chains from one sample, sequenced in a study of T cells in Graves' hyperthyroidism and ophthalmopathy. What was amplified from RNA transcripts were TCR beta CDR3 regions. Carried out on the TCR CDR3, a first-round RT-PCR used the HTBI primer set. TCRdb reprocessed the multiplex PCR reads via MiXCR and lists one record per CDR3 protein. The data show hundreds of thousands of distinct CDR3 sequences, around 13% seen once. Sequencing was done on a sample of blood. The receptor source for this set is a woman in her late teens or twenties with Graves' hyperthyroidism.

This clonotype was counted a few times. The rearrangement joins TRBV28 to TRBJ2-2, with a possible D match to TRBD1 (5 bases). Germline CDR1 and CDR2: MDHEN and SYDVKM. This CDR3 is built from 15 residues. The V end was cut by 3 bases, the J end by 5 bases, with 13 bases between. In nucleotides, the CDR3 is TGTGCCAGCAGTTTCGGCAGGGTCAGGACCGGGGAGCTGTTTTTT. This sequence encodes CASSFGRVRTGELFF.

Notes on this clonotype: With a much larger clone just one base away, this may be a read error. The chain combines TRBV2 with TRBJ1-2; no definite D call. Germline CDR1 SNHLY, CDR2 FYNNEI. The CDR3 loop spans 14 amino acids. Between the trimmed V and J ends, which lost 8 bases and 4 bases, there was a span of 17 bases. CDR3 region: CASGRPSGVYGYTF. The CDR3 region has the DNA TGTGCCAGCGGACGGCCTTCTGGGGTCTATGGCTACACCTTC.

Comments on this clonotype: A much larger clone lies one base from this, so it may be a read error. V usage is TRBV12-3 or TRBV12-4 and J usage is TRBJ2-5; 11 positions match TRBD2. Trimming removed 6 bases from V and 4 bases from J; junction bases left unmatched: 7. The CDR3 covers 15 residues. CDR3 amino acids: CASRFGTSGRETQYF. In DNA, the CDR3 is TGTGCCAGCAGGTTCGGGACTAGCGGTAGAGAGACCCAGTACTTC.

At least ten counts were recorded for this clonotype. This chain links TRBV28 with TRBJ2-5; D may correspond to TRBD1 or TRBD2 (6 bases each). V shed 6 bases and J shed 2 bases, with 13 bases lying between them. CDR3 size: 14 residues. The germline V gene encodes CDR1 MDHEN and CDR2 SYDVKM. The CDR3 is CASSPGGTQETQYF. The CDR3 DNA follows: TGTGCCAGCAGCCCCGGGGGCACACAAGAGACCCAGTACTTC.

Ten or more counts support this clonotype. The chain couples TRBV18 to TRBJ2-3; 8 bases are shared with TRBD1. The V gene's germline CDR1 is KGHSH and CDR2 LQKENI. V shed 3 bases and J 10 bases; nucleotides not matched to a gene: 6. The CDR3 is 13 amino acids. As DNA, the CDR3 is TGTGCCAGCTCACCGGGGGACAGGTTTTCGCAGTATTTT. Translated, it gives CASSPGDRFSQYF.

In this sample, this clonotype turned up many times. The chain is built from TRBV20-1 and TRBJ2-3; 10 nucleotides line up with TRBD2. The length of the CDR3 is 15 residues. V lost 4 bases and J lost 1; bases outside the gene matches: 5. Germline-derived CDR1 and CDR2 are DFQATT and SNEGSKA (reference sequence). The CDR3 here is CSAIEGTSGTDTQYF. CDR3 bases: TGCAGTGCTATCGAAGGGACTAGCGGCACAGATACGCAGTATTTT.